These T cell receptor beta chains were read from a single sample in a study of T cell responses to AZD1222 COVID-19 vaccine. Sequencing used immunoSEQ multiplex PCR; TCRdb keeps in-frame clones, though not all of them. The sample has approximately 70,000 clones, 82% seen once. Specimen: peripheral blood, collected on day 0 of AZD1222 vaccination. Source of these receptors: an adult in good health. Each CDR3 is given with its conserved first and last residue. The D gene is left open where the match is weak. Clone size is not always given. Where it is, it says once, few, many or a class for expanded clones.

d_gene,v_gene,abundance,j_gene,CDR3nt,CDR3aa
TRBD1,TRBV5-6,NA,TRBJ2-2,TGTGCCAGCAGCATCATTTCCGGGACAGGGGGGTCCGGGGAGCTGTTTTTT,CASSIISGTGGSGELFF
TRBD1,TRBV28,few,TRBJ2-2,TGTGCCAGCAGTATAGACAGGGGCTACCGGGACACCGGGGAGCTGTTTTTT,CASSIDRGYRDTGELFF
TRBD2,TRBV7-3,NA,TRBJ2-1,TGTGCCAGCAGCAAACTAGCGGGGGGCTACAATGAGCAGTTCTTC,CASSKLAGGYNEQFF
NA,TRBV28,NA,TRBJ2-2,TGTGCCAGCAAACGGGGGAACACCGGGGAGCTGTTTTTT,CASKRGNTGELFF
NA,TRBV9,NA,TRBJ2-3,TGTGCCAGCAGCGTAGAGGTAGGGCTAAGAGATACGCAGTATTTT,CASSVEVGLRDTQYF
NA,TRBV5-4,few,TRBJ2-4,TGTGCCAGCAGCTTGATGGGGGACACCAAAAACATTCAGTACTTC,CASSLMGDTKNIQYF
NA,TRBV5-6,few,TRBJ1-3,TGTGCCAGCAGCTTGGGTGCAGGAAACACCATATATTTT,CASSLGAGNTIYF
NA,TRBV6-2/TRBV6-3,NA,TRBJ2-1,TGTGCCAGCAGTTACTCGAGCGGAACAGGGCAGCAGTTCTTC,CASSYSSGTGQQFF
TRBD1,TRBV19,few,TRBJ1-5,TGTGCCAGTGACGCCGTGGGACAGGGGGCACAGCCCCAGCATTTT,CASDAVGQGAQPQHF
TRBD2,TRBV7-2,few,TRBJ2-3,TGTGCCAGCAGCTTAGACACTAGCGGGGGTGGAGGTACGCAGTATTTT,CASSLDTSGGGGTQYF
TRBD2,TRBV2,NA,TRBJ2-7,TGTGCCAGCAGTGTAGCGGGGGGGAGTGAGCAGTACTTC,CASSVAGGSEQYF
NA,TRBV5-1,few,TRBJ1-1,TGCGCCAGCAGCTTAGAAGGGAAAGCTTTCTTT,CASSLEGKAFF
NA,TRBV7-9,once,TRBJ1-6,TGTGCCAGCAGCCTTCCGAATAATTCACCCCTCCACTTT,CASSLPNNSPLHF
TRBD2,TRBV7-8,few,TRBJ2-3,TGTGCCAGCAGCTTAGGGGGGGGTGGTACGCAGTATTTT,CASSLGGGGTQYF
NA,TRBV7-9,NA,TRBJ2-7,TGTGCCAGCAGCTCGCCTGGGAATCCCTACGAGCAGTACTTC,CASSSPGNPYEQYF
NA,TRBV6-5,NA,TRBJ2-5,TGTGCCAGCAGTTATGGGCCCTGGGAGACCCAGTACTTC,CASSYGPWETQYF
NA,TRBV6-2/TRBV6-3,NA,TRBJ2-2,TGTGCCAGCAGCCTACAGCGAGCAACCGGGGAGCTGTTTTTT,CASSLQRATGELFF
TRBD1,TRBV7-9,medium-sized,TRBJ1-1,TGTGCCAGCAGCCCTCAGGGGGGCACTGAAGCTTTCTTT,CASSPQGGTEAFF
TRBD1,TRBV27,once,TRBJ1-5,TGTGCCAGCAGGACAGGGAGTTGGGGTAGCAATCAGCCCCAGCATTTT,CASRTGSWGSNQPQHF
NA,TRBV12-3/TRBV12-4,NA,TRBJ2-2,TGTGCCAGCATGGACAGGAACACCGGGGAGCTGTTTTTT,CASMDRNTGELFF
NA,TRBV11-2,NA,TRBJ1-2,TGTGCCAGCAGCTTACCCAGCCGGTTAGCTAACTATGGCTACACCTTC,CASSLPSRLANYGYTF
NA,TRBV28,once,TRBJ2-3,TGTGCCAGCAGCCAGGCCAGCTCCACAGATACGCAGTATTTT,CASSQASSTDTQYF
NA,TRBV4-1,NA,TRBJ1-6,TGCGCCAGCAGCCAAGAACGGGCCTATAATTCACCCCTCCACTTT,CASSQERAYNSPLHF
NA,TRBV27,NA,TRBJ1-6,TGTGCCAGCAGCCCGGCCGGCTTGGGGGCACGGAATTCACCCCTCCACTTT,CASSPAGLGARNSPLHF
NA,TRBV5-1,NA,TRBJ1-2,TGCGCCAGCAGCTTGGGGAATAACTATGGCTACACCTTC,CASSLGNNYGYTF
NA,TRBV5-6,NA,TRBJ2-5,TGTGCCAGCAGCCTTCGGGGGGCCCAAGAGACCCAGTACTTC,CASSLRGAQETQYF
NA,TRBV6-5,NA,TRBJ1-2,TGTGCCAGCAGGGAGAACTATGGCTACACCTTC,CASRENYGYTF
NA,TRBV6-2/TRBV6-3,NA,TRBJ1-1,TGTGCCAGCAGTTACGAGGGACGGCTATACAACACTGAAGCTTTCTTT,CASSYEGRLYNTEAFF
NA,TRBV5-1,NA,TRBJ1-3,TGCGCCAGCAGCTTGGGGGACACGTCTGGAAGCACCATATATTTT,CASSLGDTSGSTIYF
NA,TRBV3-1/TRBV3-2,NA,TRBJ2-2,TGTGCCAGCAGCCAAGCCGGCAGGTGGGCCGGGGAGCTGTTTTTT,CASSQAGRWAGELFF
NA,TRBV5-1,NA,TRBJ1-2,TGCGCCAGCAGCTTGGAACAGTATGGCTACACCTTC,CASSLEQYGYTF
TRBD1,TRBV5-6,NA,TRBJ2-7,TGTGCCAGCAGTAGGGACAGGGCCTACGAGCAGTACTTC,CASSRDRAYEQYF
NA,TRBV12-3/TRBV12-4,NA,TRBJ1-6,TGTGCCAGCAGTTTGTCTTATCCACCCCTCCACTTT,CASSLSYPPLHF
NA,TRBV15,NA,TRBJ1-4,TGTGCCACCAGCAACTTCGGGTCCCCGGATGAAAAACTGTTTTTT,CATSNFGSPDEKLFF
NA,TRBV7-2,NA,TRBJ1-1,TGTGCCAGCAGCTTAGTTGGGGGCGAAAGGAGCACTGAAGCTTTCTTT,CASSLVGGERSTEAFF
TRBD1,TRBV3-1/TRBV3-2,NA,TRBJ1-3,TGTGCCAGCAGCCCCCGGACAGGGTTCTCTGGAAACACCATATATTTT,CASSPRTGFSGNTIYF
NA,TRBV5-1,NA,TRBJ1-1,TGCGCCAGCAGCTTGGCCAAGGGCCGTACCATGAACACTGAAGCTTTCTTT,CASSLAKGRTMNTEAFF
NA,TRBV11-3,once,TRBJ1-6,TGTGCCAGCAGCTTACGGATGAGCTCCTATAATTCACCCCTCCACTTT,CASSLRMSSYNSPLHF
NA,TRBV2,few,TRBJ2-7,TGTGCCAGCAGTGAAACAGGCAACTACGAGCAGTACTTC,CASSETGNYEQYF
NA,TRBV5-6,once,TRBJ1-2,TGTGCCAGCAGCTTGGGGGTCGGGGGTAGGAACTATGGCTACACCTTC,CASSLGVGGRNYGYTF
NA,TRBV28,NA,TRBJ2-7,TGTGCCAGCAGTTTATACGGCATGAGAAACGAGCAGTACTTC,CASSLYGMRNEQYF
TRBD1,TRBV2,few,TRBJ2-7,TGTGCCAGCACTGGAGGACAGGGCTCTGGTGAGCAGTACTTC,CASTGGQGSGEQYF
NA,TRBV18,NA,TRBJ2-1,TGTGCCAGCTCACGGCCAGGTGAATACAATGAGCAGTTCTTC,CASSRPGEYNEQFF
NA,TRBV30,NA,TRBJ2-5,TGTGCCTGGAGTCGGGGCAGGGGCCAAGAGACCCAGTACTTC,CAWSRGRGQETQYF
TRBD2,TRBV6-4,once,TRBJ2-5,TGTGCCAGCAGTGCAGGACTAGCGGACCAAGAGACCCAGTACTTC,CASSAGLADQETQYF
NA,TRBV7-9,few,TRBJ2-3,TGTGCCAGCAGCGCCGTAGGGGATACGCAGTATTTT,CASSAVGDTQYF
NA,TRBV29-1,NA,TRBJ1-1,TGCAGCGTTGCCCGGACGGACACTGAAGCTTTCTTT,CSVARTDTEAFF
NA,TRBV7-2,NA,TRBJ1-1,TGTGCCAGCAGCTTAGTAGGGACAAACACTGAAGCTTTCTTT,CASSLVGTNTEAFF